The T cell receptor (beta chain) described here comes from a study of immune evolution from preneoplasia to lung adenocarcinoma. The study's findings and limits: KRAS-mutant nodules had the highest T cell clonality.

Between about 2014 and 2018, patients underwent resection in Japan or China. Nucleic acids came from premalignant or tumor cells enriched by macro-dissection. About this clone itself: Its antigen is as yet unknown.

Some clones are missing from TCRdb's copy, which holds only in-frame ones; the method was immunoSEQ multiplex PCR. The data show over 3,500 clones, roughly 80% seen once. Germline V gene data show CDR1 as SEHNR and CDR2 as FQNEAQ (reference sequence). V was trimmed by 2 bases and J by 0 bases, leaving 8 bases between them. The CDR3 length is 15 residues. This clonotype originated in a person aged 50-75 years with lung adenocarcinoma. This chain joins TRBV7-9 and TRBJ1-3; no definite D call. Material for sequencing was FFPE minimally invasive lung adenocarcinoma tissue. The CDR3 nucleotides read TGTGCCAGCAGCTTATCGAAGGACTCTGGAAACACCATATATTTT. Translated: CASSLSKDSGNTIYF.